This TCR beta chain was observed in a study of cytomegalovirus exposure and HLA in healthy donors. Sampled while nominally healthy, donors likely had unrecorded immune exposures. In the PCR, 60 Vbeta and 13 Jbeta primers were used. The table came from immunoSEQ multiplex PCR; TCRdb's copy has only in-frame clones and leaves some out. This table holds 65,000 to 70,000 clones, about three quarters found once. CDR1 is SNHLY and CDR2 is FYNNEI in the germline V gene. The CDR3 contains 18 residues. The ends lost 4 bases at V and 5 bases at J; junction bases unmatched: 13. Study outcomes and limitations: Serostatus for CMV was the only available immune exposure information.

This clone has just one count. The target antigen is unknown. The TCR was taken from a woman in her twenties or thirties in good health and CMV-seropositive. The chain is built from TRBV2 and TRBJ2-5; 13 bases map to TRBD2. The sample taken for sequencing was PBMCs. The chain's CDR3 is CASSGGLAGKTGGETQYF. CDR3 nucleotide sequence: TGTGCCAGCAGTGGGGGACTAGCGGGAAAGACAGGCGGGGAGACCCAGTACTTC.